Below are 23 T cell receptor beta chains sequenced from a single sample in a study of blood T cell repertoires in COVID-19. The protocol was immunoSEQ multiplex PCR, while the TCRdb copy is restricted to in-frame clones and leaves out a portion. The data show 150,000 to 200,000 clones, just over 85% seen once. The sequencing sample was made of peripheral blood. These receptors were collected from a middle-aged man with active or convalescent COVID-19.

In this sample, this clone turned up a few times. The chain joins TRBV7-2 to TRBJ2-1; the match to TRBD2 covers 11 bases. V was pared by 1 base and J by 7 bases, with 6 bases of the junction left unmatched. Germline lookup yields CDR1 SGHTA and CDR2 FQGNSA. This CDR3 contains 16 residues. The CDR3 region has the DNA TGTGCCAGCAGCTTAGGGTTTAGCGGGGGGGAGAATGAGCAGTTCTTC. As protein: CASSLGFSGGENEQFF.

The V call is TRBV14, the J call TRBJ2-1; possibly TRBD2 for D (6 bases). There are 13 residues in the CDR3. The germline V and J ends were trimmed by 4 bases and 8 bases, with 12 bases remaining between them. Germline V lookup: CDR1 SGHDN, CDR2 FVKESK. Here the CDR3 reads CASSRGTRYEQFF. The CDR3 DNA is TGTGCCAGCAGCCGGGGGACTCGGTATGAGCAGTTCTTC.

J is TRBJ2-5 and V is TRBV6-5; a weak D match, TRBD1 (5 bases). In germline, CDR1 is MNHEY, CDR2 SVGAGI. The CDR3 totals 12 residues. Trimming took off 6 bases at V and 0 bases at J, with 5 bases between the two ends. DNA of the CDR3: TGTGCCAGCAGGGACAACCAAGAGACCCAGTACTTC. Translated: CASRDNQETQYF.

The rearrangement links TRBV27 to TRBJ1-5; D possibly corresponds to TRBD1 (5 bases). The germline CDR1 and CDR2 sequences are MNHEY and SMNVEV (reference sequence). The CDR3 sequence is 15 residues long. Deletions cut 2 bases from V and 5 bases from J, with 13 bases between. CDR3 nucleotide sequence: TGTGCCAGCAGTTTAACGCGGGGGGGAGATCAGCCCCAGCATTTT. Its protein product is CASSLTRGGDQPQHF.

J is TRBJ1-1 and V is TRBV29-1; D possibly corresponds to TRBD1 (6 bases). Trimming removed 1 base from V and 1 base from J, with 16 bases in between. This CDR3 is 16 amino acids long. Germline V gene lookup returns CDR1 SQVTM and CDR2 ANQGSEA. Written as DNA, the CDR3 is TGCAGCGTTGAAGCGCGTTCAGGGGCCCCGAACACTGAAGCTTTCTTT. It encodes CSVEARSGAPNTEAFF.

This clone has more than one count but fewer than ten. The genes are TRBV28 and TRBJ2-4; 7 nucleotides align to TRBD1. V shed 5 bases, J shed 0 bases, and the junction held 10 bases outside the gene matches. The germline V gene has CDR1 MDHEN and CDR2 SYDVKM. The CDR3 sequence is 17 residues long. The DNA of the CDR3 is TGTGCCAGCAGTCCGGCCGGGACAGCTCTAGCCAAAAACATTCAGTACTTC. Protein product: CASSPAGTALAKNIQYF. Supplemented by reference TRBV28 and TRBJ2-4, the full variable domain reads DVKVTQSSRYLVKRTGEKVFLECVQDMDHENMFWYRQDPGLGLRLIYFSYDVKMKEKGDIPEGYSVSREKKERFSLILESASTNQTSMYLCASSPAGTALAKNIQYFGAGTRLSVL.

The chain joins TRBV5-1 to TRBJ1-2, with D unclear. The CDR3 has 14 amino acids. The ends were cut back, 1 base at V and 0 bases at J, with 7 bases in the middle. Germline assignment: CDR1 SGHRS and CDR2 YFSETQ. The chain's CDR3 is CASSLNGANYGYTF. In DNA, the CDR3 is TGCGCCAGCAGCTTGAACGGGGCTAACTATGGCTACACCTTC.

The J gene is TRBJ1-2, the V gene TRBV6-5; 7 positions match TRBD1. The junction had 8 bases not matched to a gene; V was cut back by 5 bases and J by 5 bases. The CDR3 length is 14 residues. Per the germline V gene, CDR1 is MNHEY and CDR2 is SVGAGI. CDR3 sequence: CASSTPDRSYGYTF. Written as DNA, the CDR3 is TGTGCCAGCAGTACACCGGACAGGAGTTATGGCTACACCTTC.

The CDR3 protein is CASSLGEGAVSYEQYF. CDR3 nucleotides: TGTGCCAGCAGCTTAGGTGAGGGGGCGGTCTCCTACGAGCAGTACTTC. J is TRBJ2-7 and V is TRBV7-9; the match to TRBD1 covers 7 bases. The J segment lost 0 bases and the V segment lost 1 base, leaving 6 bases of the junction unmatched. The CDR3 runs 16 residues. Germline V gives CDR1 SEHNR, CDR2 FQNEAQ (reference sequence).

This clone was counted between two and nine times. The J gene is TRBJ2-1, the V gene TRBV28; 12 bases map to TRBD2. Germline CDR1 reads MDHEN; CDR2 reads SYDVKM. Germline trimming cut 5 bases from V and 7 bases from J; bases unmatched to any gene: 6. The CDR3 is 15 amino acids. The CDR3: CASSLGLAGQNEQFF. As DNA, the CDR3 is TGTGCCAGCAGTCTGGGACTAGCGGGCCAGAATGAGCAGTTCTTC. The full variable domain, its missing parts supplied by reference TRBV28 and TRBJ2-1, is DVKVTQSSRYLVKRTGEKVFLECVQDMDHENMFWYRQDPGLGLRLIYFSYDVKMKEKGDIPEGYSVSREKKERFSLILESASTNQTSMYLCASSLGLAGQNEQFFGPGTRLTVL.

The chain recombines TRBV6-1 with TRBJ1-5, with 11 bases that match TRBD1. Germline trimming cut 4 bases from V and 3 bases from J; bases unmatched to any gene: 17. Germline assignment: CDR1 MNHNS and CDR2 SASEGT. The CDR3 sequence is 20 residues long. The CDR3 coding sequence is TGTGCCAGCAGTGCAACCCACAGGACAGGGGGCGAGGGTATCAATCAGCCCCAGCATTTT. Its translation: CASSATHRTGGEGINQPQHF.

CDR3 sequence: CASSLFGNSGANVLTF. The CDR3 DNA is TGCGCCAGCAGCTTGTTCGGGAACTCTGGGGCCAACGTCCTGACTTTC. The chain links TRBV5-1 to TRBJ2-6; tentative D call: TRBD2 (5 bases). The CDR3 spans 16 residues. The germline V gene encodes CDR1 SGHRS and CDR2 YFSETQ. V shed 1 base and J shed 0 bases, with 8 bases lying between them.

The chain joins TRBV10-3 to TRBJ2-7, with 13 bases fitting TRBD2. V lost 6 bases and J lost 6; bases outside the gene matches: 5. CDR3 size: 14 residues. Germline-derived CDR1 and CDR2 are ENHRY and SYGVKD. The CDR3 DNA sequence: TGTGCCATCAGGAAGACTAGCGGGAGGATCGAGCAGTACTTC. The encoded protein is CAIRKTSGRIEQYF.

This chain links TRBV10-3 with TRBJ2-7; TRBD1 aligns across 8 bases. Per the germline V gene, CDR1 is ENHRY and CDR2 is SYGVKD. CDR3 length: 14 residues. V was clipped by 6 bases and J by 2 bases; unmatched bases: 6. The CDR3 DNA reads TGTGCCATCAGATCCCCACAGGGGGCCTACGAGCAGTACTTC. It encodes CAIRSPQGAYEQYF.

The CDR3 DNA sequence: TGTGCCAGCAGCCTATTTCAGGGCTACACTGAAGCTTTCTTT. It codes for CASSLFQGYTEAFF. The chain carries TRBV3-1 (or the pseudogene TRBV3-2) and TRBJ1-1, with a tentative D call TRBD1 (5 bases). The V end lost 4 bases, the J end lost 3 bases, and 12 bases lay between the germline ends. This CDR3 has 14 amino acids. From germline, CDR1 is LGHDT and CDR2 YNNKEL (reference sequence).

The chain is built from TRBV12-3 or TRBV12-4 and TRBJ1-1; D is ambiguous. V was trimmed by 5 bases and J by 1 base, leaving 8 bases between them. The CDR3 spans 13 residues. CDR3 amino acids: CASSRGPNTEAFF. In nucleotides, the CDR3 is TGTGCCAGCAGTCGCGGCCCGAACACTGAAGCTTTCTTT.

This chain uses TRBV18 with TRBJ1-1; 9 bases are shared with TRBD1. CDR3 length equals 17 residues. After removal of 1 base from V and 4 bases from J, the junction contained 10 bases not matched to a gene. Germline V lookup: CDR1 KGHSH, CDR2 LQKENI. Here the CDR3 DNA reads TGTGCCAGCTCACCACTTTCCGGACAGGGGTACGGCACTGAAGCTTTCTTT. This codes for CASSPLSGQGYGTEAFF.

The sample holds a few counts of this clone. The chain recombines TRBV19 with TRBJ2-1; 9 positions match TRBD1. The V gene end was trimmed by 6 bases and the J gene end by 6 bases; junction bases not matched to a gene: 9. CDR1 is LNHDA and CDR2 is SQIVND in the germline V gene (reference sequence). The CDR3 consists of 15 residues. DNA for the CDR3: TGTGCCAGTAGAACCGGGACAGGGAACGCCAATGAGCAGTTCTTC. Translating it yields CASRTGTGNANEQFF. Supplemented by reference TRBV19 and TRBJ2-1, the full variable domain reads DGGITQSPKYLFRKEGQNVTLSCEQNLNHDAMYWYRQDPGQGLRLIYYSQIVNDFQKGDIAEGYSVSREKKESFPLTVTSAQKNPTAFYLCASRTGTGNANEQFFGPGTRLTVL.

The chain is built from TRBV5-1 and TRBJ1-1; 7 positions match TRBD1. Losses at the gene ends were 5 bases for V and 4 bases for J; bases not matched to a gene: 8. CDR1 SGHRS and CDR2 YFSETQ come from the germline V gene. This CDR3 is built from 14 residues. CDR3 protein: CASSNTQGGTEAFF. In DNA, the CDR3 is TGCGCCAGCAGTAATACCCAGGGGGGCACTGAAGCTTTCTTT.

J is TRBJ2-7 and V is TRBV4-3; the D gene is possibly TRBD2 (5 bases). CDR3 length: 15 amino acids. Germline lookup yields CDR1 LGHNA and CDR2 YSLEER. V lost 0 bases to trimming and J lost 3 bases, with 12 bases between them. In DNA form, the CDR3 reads TGCGCCAGCAGCCAAGATTTGGCGGGCCTCTACGAGCAGTACTTC. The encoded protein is CASSQDLAGLYEQYF.

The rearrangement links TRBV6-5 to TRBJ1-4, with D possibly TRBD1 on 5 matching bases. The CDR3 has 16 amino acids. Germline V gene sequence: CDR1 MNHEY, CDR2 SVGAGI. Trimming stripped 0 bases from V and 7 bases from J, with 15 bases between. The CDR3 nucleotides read TGTGCCAGCAGTTACTCAACGGGGGGAAGAGGTGAAAAACTGTTTTTT. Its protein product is CASSYSTGGRGEKLFF.

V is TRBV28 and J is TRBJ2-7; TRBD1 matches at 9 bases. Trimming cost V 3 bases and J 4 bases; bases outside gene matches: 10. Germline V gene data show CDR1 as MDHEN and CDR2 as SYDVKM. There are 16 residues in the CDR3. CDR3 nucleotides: TGTGCCAGCAGTTTGCTAACCGGGACAGGGATTTACGAGCAGTACTTC. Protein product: CASSLLTGTGIYEQYF.

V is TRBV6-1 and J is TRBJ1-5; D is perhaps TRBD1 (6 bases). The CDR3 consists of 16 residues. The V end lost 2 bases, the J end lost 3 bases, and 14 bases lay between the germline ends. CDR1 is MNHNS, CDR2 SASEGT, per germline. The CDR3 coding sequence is TGTGCCAGCAGTGAAATGTGGCTGGGGGCCAATCAGCCCCAGCATTTT. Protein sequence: CASSEMWLGANQPQHF.